These T cell receptor beta chains were read from a single sample in a study of PD-1 blockade in mismatch repair-deficient tumors. Clones were read by immunoSEQ multiplex PCR, and TCRdb kept only the in-frame ones, dropping some. The sample contains approximately 51,000 clones, approximately 84% of which appear only once. Material: peripheral blood, obtained about 4.5 months after starting pembrolizumab. These receptors all come from an adult with mismatch repair-deficient cancer. The CDR3 runs from the conserved cysteine through the conserved F or W. A D gene is named only where the DNA matches it firmly. Clone size is given for some rows only: seen once, a few or many times, or a class if the clone is expanded.

d_gene	abundance	j_gene	v_gene	CDR3nt	CDR3aa
NA	NA	TRBJ2-5	TRBV30	TGTGCCTGGAAGCCACAGGAAGAGACCCAGTACTTC	CAWKPQEETQYF
NA	NA	TRBJ2-7	TRBV5-6	TGTGCCAGCGCTCGGGTGTACTCCTACGAGCAGTACTTC	CASARVYSYEQYF
NA	NA	TRBJ1-3	TRBV6-5	TGTGCCAGCAGTTATCAAACTGGAAACACCATATATTTT	CASSYQTGNTIYF
TRBD2	NA	TRBJ2-2	TRBV2	TGTGCCAGCAGAGCCGGGACTACCGACGGGGAGCTGTTTTTT	CASRAGTTDGELFF
TRBD2	NA	TRBJ2-1	TRBV7-2	TGTGCCAGCAGCTTAGCGCTAGCGGGAGGGAATTCGTTCTTC	CASSLALAGGNSFF
TRBD2	NA	TRBJ2-7	TRBV27	TGTGCCAGCAGTCCCCAAGCGGGGAACTACGAGCAGTACTTC	CASSPQAGNYEQYF
TRBD2	NA	TRBJ2-2	TRBV11-2	TGTGCCAGCAGCTTAGATCTGACTAGCGGGAGTCGCGGGGAGCTGTTTTTT	CASSLDLTSGSRGELFF
NA	NA	TRBJ1-5	TRBV4-2	TGTGCCAGCAGCTTAAGGAGAGGGCCCCAGCATTTT	CASSLRRGPQHF
NA	NA	TRBJ2-7	TRBV6-6	TGTGCCAGCAGTTACGACGGGAACCTAGGCGAGCAGTACTTC	CASSYDGNLGEQYF
NA	NA	TRBJ2-3	TRBV7-9	TGTGCCAGCAGCTTAACGAAGGGTTCGCAGTATTTT	CASSLTKGSQYF
NA	once	TRBJ1-2	TRBV6-5	TGTGCCAGCACCCCTCTCATGCCAGCTAACTATGGCTACACCTTC	CASTPLMPANYGYTF
NA	few	TRBJ2-3	TRBV14	TGTGCCAGCAGCCAAGATTATTGGGATACGCAGTATTTT	CASSQDYWDTQYF
NA	NA	TRBJ1-4	TRBV6-1	TGTGCCACCCGATTGACAGGTGCAACTAATGAAAAACTGTTTTTT	CATRLTGATNEKLFF
NA	NA	TRBJ2-6	TRBV5-6	TGTGCCAGCAGCTTGAATCGTAGGACTGGGGCCAACGTCCTGACTTTC	CASSLNRRTGANVLTF
NA	NA	TRBJ1-1	TRBV30	TGTGCCTGGGAATCCACAGGGAACACTGAAGCTTTCTTT	CAWESTGNTEAFF
NA	NA	TRBJ2-5	TRBV29-1	TGCGGGGTGGGTTACCAAGAGACCCAGTACTTC	CGVGYQETQYF
NA	NA	TRBJ1-3	TRBV5-6	TGTGCCAGCACCACCCCCTCTGGAAACACCATATATTTT	CASTTPSGNTIYF
TRBD2	NA	TRBJ2-5	TRBV9	TGTGCCAGCAGCCGTCTTCCGCGGGAGAGTTTTGTAGGGGAGACCCAGTACTTC	CASSRLPRESFVGETQYF
NA	NA	TRBJ1-1	TRBV19	TGTGCCAGTACCAAGCAGGGGTACACTGAAGCTTTCTTT	CASTKQGYTEAFF
NA	NA	TRBJ2-4	TRBV6-5	TGTGCCAGCAGTCCGAGTGAGGGCCACATTCAGTACTTC	CASSPSEGHIQYF
NA	NA	TRBJ2-2	TRBV7-3	TGTGCCAGCTCGTTGGGGATCAACACCGGGGAGCTGTTTTTT	CASSLGINTGELFF
NA	once	TRBJ1-1	TRBV4-1	TGCGCCAGCAGGGGACCGCTCAGGAACACTGAAGCTTTCTTT	CASRGPLRNTEAFF
TRBD2	NA	TRBJ2-7	TRBV9	TGTGCCAGCAGCGAGTCCGGCGGGGGATTTCGCTACGAGCAGTACTTC	CASSESGGGFRYEQYF
NA	once	TRBJ1-4	TRBV28	TGTGCCAGCAGTTACCCGGATAATGAAAAACTGTTTTTT	CASSYPDNEKLFF
NA	NA	TRBJ1-2	TRBV5-6	TGTGCCAGCAGCGCTTATCAACAAGGGGTCTATGGCTACACCTTC	CASSAYQQGVYGYTF
NA	NA	TRBJ2-5	TRBV6-1	TGTGCCGGGTCCCTCCTCTCCTGGGGTTCAGAGACCCAGTACTTC	CAGSLLSWGSETQYF
NA	NA	TRBJ2-7	TRBV11-3	TGTGCCAGCAGCTTTCCGGACTTTTACGAGCAGTACTTC	CASSFPDFYEQYF
TRBD2	NA	TRBJ2-1	TRBV7-3	TGTGCCAGCAGTCCATCGGGGGGGCGGATCAATGAGCAGTTCTTC	CASSPSGGRINEQFF
NA	few	TRBJ2-7	TRBV27	TGTGCCAGCAGAAGTACAGGGACCTACGAGCAGTACTTC	CASRSTGTYEQYF
NA	NA	TRBJ2-2	TRBV7-3	TGTGCCAGCAGCCCAACGACTGTGAACACCGGGGAGCTGTTTTTT	CASSPTTVNTGELFF
NA	NA	TRBJ2-5	TRBV18	TGTGCCAGCCCCCCCTACCAAGAGACCCAGTACTTC	CASPPYQETQYF
NA	NA	TRBJ2-2	TRBV29-1	TGCAGCGCCCGGACAGACACCGGGGAGCTGTTTTTT	CSARTDTGELFF
TRBD1	NA	TRBJ2-3	TRBV5-5	TGTGCCAGCAGTCTGAGCCGGACAGGGGGCACAGATACGCAGTATTTT	CASSLSRTGGTDTQYF
NA	medium-sized	TRBJ1-2	TRBV7-2	TGTGCCAGCAGCTGGGGATCAGGGAGTAACTATGGCTACACCTTC	CASSWGSGSNYGYTF
NA	NA	TRBJ1-2	TRBV5-4	TGTGCCAGCAGCTTCTCCCCGGTGGCAGGGTATGTTGGCTACACCTTC	CASSFSPVAGYVGYTF
TRBD1	NA	TRBJ2-3	TRBV6-5	TGTGCCAGCAGCATAGACAGGGTAACAGATACGCAGTATTTT	CASSIDRVTDTQYF
TRBD1	NA	TRBJ2-6	TRBV5-6	TGTGCCAGCAGCGGAGACAGGGAACCCTCTGGGGCCAACGTCCTGACTTTC	CASSGDREPSGANVLTF
NA	NA	TRBJ2-3	TRBV4-1	TGCGCCAGCAGCCCTTCCGGGACTACGCAGTATTTT	CASSPSGTTQYF
TRBD1	NA	TRBJ2-1	TRBV11-2	TGTGCCACCTTTACTGGGCAGGGGGCTCTCAATGAGCAGTTCTTC	CATFTGQGALNEQFF
NA	NA	TRBJ2-6	TRBV7-3	TGTGCCAGCAGCACCCGGGGACGCCAGGCCGGGGCCAACGTCCTGACTTTC	CASSTRGRQAGANVLTF
TRBD1	few	TRBJ1-2	TRBV27	TGTGCCAGCAGTTTTTCTGGGACAGGGCTCGCCTACACCTTC	CASSFSGTGLAYTF
NA	NA	TRBJ2-2	TRBV4-3	TGCGCCAGCAGCCAACAGGGTGCGAACACCGGGGAGCTGTTTTTT	CASSQQGANTGELFF
NA	once	TRBJ2-7	TRBV6-6	TGTGCCAGCAGATTAGCTCCAAAATACGAGCAGTACTTC	CASRLAPKYEQYF
TRBD1	NA	TRBJ2-7	TRBV5-4	TGTGCCAGCAGCTCGGGACAGGGGACGGACGAGCAGTACTTC	CASSSGQGTDEQYF